This TCR beta chain was documented in a study of blood T cell repertoires in COVID-19. Study as a whole: The study drew acute and convalescent COVID-19 samples from the United States, Italy and Spain. PBMCs, B-cell-depleted T cells, or T cells provided the cDNA or gDNA that made up the material.

Per germline, CDR1 SGDLS and CDR2 YYNGEE. With 0 bases removed from V and 6 bases from J, the gap between germline ends came to 10 bases. This CDR3 region has 14 residues. This clone has only a few counts. Under the authors' procedure: Reference gene primer amplification yielded estimated nucleated cell counts. This table comes from immunoSEQ multiplex PCR, and its TCRdb copy is limited to in-frame clones, with some not included. Clone size and the V and J calls come from that table; the DNA yielded D and trimming. The data hold some 170,000 clones, with 60% to 85% observed a single time. This sequence was found in an older man with acute or convalescent COVID-19. The chain has TRBV9 and TRBJ2-1; D is possibly TRBD2 (5 bases). Input material: peripheral blood. The CDR3 DNA sequence: TGTGCCAGCAGCGTAGACGGGGTGGTCAATGAGCAGTTCTTC. Residues: CASSVDGVVNEQFF.